The clone carrying this T cell receptor beta chain was observed a handful of times. The treatment is: oral pan-JAK inhibitor, 5-10 mg twice daily. The CDR3 extends over 14 amino acids. In germline, CDR1 is SQVTM, CDR2 ANQGSEA. With 6 bases removed from V and 0 bases from J, the gap between germline ends came to 14 bases. Isolated RNA was reverse transcribed into cDNA used as the sequencing template. Sequencing used immunoSEQ multiplex PCR; TCRdb keeps in-frame clones, though not all of them. The sample lists about 210,000 clones, more than 45% occurring once. This record belongs to a study of CD8+ T cells in alopecia areata. As for the study in general: Treated patients were given 5 to 10 mg oral tofacitinib twice daily.

The genes are TRBV29-1 and TRBJ1-2; no definite D call. The sample in question was CD4+ T cells sorted from blood, obtained at week 4, from a patient treated with tofacitinib. This receptor was identified in a human donor with alopecia areata. The CDR3 spells CSVDGRNPNYGYTF. The CDR3 bases are TGCAGCGTCGACGGGCGAAACCCTAACTATGGCTACACCTTC.